The 26 T cell receptor beta chains listed next were all sequenced from one sample in a study of cytomegalovirus exposure and HLA in healthy donors. The PCR used 60 Vbeta and 13 Jbeta primers. Data came from immunoSEQ multiplex PCR; TCRdb stores just in-frame clones and leaves some out. Of about 180,000 clones in the sample, 55% to 75% are singletons; the top ten hold roughly 2.5%. The specimen was PBMCs. The receptors were sampled from a human donor in good health.

This clone was seen a few times. This chain connects TRBV7-9 to TRBJ2-7; 10 nucleotides align to TRBD2. Germline trimming cut 5 bases from V and 1 base from J; bases unmatched to any gene: 8. Germline V gives CDR1 SEHNR, CDR2 FQNEAQ (reference sequence). This CDR3 contains 16 residues. The CDR3: CASSPAGTSESYEQYF. The CDR3 DNA reads TGTGCCAGCAGCCCCGCCGGGACTAGCGAGTCCTACGAGCAGTACTTC.

This chain uses TRBV7-6 with TRBJ2-5; TRBD2 matches at 15 bases. There are 17 residues in the CDR3. V gave up 5 bases and J gave up 5 bases; unmatched junction bases: 9. From germline, CDR1 is SGHVS and CDR2 FNYEAQ. CDR3 amino acids: CASSRTSGGARLETQYF. The DNA for the CDR3 is TGTGCCAGCAGCCGGACTAGCGGGGGGGCCCGATTGGAGACCCAGTACTTC.

This clone was counted a few times. This chain links TRBV6-5 with TRBJ1-4; D is unclear. The CDR3 length is 14 residues. V lost 8 bases to trimming and J lost 7 bases, with 17 bases between them. Per germline, CDR1 MNHEY and CDR2 SVGAGI. CDR3 DNA: TGTGCCAGCGGACGGGGAGGGCTGGTTGAAAAACTGTTTTTT. Translation: CASGRGGLVEKLFF.

This chain joins TRBV27 and TRBJ2-5, with D possibly TRBD1 on 6 matching bases. The J call may be faulty, since TRBJ2-7 better matches the DNA end. This CDR3 region has 14 residues. Germline assignment: CDR1 MNHEY and CDR2 SMNVEV (reference sequence). The CDR3 here is CASSFGQLNYEQYF. The CDR3 nucleotides are TGTGCCAGCAGTTTTGGACAGTTGAACTACGAGCAGTACTTC.

The chain combines TRBV6-6 with TRBJ1-2, with D perhaps TRBD1 (6 bases). The germline CDR1 and CDR2 sequences are MNHNY and SVGAGI (reference sequence). Trimming took 2 bases from V and 0 from J, leaving 10 bases between them. The CDR3 spans 15 residues. CDR3 bases: TGTGCCAGCAGTTACGGGGGACACACTAACTATGGCTACACCTTC. Protein: CASSYGGHTNYGYTF.

The rearrangement uses TRBV7-2 and TRBJ2-7; D is undetermined. Deletions cut 2 bases from V and 4 bases from J, with 6 bases between. Germline loops: CDR1 SGHTA, CDR2 FQGNSA. The CDR3 runs to 12 residues. CDR3 in DNA: TGTGCCAGCAGCTTAAACAGATACGAGCAGTACTTC. This codes for CASSLNRYEQYF.

The chain carries TRBV5-4 and TRBJ2-3; 8 bases are shared with TRBD1. This CDR3 has 16 residues. V was clipped by 0 bases and J by 3 bases; unmatched bases: 6. Germline CDR1 and CDR2: SGHNT and YYREEE (reference sequence). CDR3 nucleotides: TGTGCCAGCAGCTTGGAAGGAACAGGGGGAACAGATACGCAGTATTTT. It codes for CASSLEGTGGTDTQYF.

This chain joins TRBV5-1 and TRBJ2-7, with 7 bases aligning to TRBD1. The CDR3 loop spans 15 amino acids. The germline V gene encodes CDR1 SGHRS and CDR2 YFSETQ. The trim removed 7 bases at V and 2 bases at J, leaving 12 bases unmatched. This CDR3 reads CASHYDRVGPYEQYF. As DNA, the CDR3 is TGCGCCAGCCACTACGACAGGGTTGGGCCCTACGAGCAGTACTTC.

The J gene is TRBJ2-5, the V gene TRBV5-1, with 11 nucleotides matching TRBD1. The V gene's germline CDR1 is SGHRS and CDR2 YFSETQ. The CDR3 consists of 16 residues. V lost 3 bases and J lost 5; bases outside the gene matches: 9. The CDR3 coding sequence is TGCGCCAGCAGCTCGAGGACAGGGGGCGGCCTCGAGACCCAGTACTTC. It is translated as CASSSRTGGGLETQYF.

This clone has just a few counts. The rearrangement joins TRBV7-2 to TRBJ1-4, with TRBD1 identical over 8 bases. The germline CDR1 and CDR2 sequences are SGHTA and FQGNSA. CDR3 size: 15 residues. Trimming cost V 5 bases and J 6 bases; bases outside gene matches: 8. The CDR3 region is CASSQTTGEYEKLFF. CDR3 DNA sequence: TGTGCCAGCAGCCAGACGACAGGGGAGTATGAAAAACTGTTTTTT.

The chain has TRBV6-6 and TRBJ2-1; 8 bases fit TRBD2. The CDR3 is 15 amino acids. Germline lookup yields CDR1 MNHNY and CDR2 SVGAGI (reference sequence). Losses at the gene ends were 2 bases for V and 8 bases for J; bases not matched to a gene: 8. CDR3 DNA sequence: TGTGCCAGCAGTTACCCGGGAGCGGGGGTGGATGAGCAGTTCTTC. Translated, it gives CASSYPGAGVDEQFF.

The chain recombines TRBV19 with TRBJ1-6; 7 nucleotides agree with TRBD1. V trimming: 7 bases; J trimming: 8 bases; junction bases outside the gene matches: 5. CDR3 size: 13 residues. CDR1 and CDR2 from the germline V gene are LNHDA and SQIVND (reference sequence). The CDR3, as DNA: TGTGCCAGTAATCAGGGGGTTTATTCACCCCTCCACTTT. The encoded protein is CASNQGVYSPLHF. Full variable domain (rest looked up from reference TRBV19 and TRBJ1-6): DGGITQSPKYLFRKEGQNVTLSCEQNLNHDAMYWYRQDPGQGLRLIYYSQIVNDFQKGDIAEGYSVSREKKESFPLTVTSAQKNPTAFYLCASNQGVYSPLHFGNGTRLTVT.

The CDR3 loop is CASSEPLAYTQYF. The CDR3 nucleotides are TGTGCCAGCAGTGAACCACTAGCTTATACGCAGTATTTT. The chain combines TRBV2 with TRBJ2-3; possibly TRBD2 for D (6 bases). Trimming left V 2 bases short and J 7 bases short, with 10 bases between. The CDR3 loop spans 13 amino acids. CDR1 and CDR2 from the germline V gene are SNHLY and FYNNEI.

The rearrangement uses TRBV9 and TRBJ1-1, with 12 bases that match TRBD1. The V gene end was trimmed by 2 bases and the J gene end by 5 bases; junction bases not matched to a gene: 7. Germline lookup yields CDR1 SGDLS and CDR2 YYNGEE. This CDR3 comprises 16 residues. DNA for the CDR3: TGTGCCAGCAGCGTGGGGACAGGGGGCTTGGGGACTGAAGCTTTCTTT. Translated: CASSVGTGGLGTEAFF.

The chain's CDR3 is CASSRLQGSSSYEQYF. In DNA, the CDR3 is TGTGCCAGCAGCCGCCTCCAGGGGAGTTCCTCCTACGAGCAGTACTTC. The V call is TRBV7-9, the J call TRBJ2-7; TRBD1 is a possible D gene (6 bases). The CDR3 runs to 16 residues. Trimming cost V 5 bases and J 0 bases, with 17 bases left between them. Germline V gene data show CDR1 as SEHNR and CDR2 as FQNEAQ (reference sequence).

This clone was detected once. V gene TRBV7-9 combines with J gene TRBJ1-5, with D tentatively TRBD1 (5 bases). From germline, CDR1 is SEHNR and CDR2 FQNEAQ (reference sequence). The CDR3 is 13 residues long. The V gene lost 5 bases and the J gene lost 7 bases, with 12 bases spanning the gap. The CDR3 loop reads CASSHRGEQPQHF. The CDR3 DNA sequence: TGTGCCAGCAGCCACCGGGGGGAGCAGCCCCAGCATTTT.

The V and J genes are TRBV13 and TRBJ2-4; D perhaps matches TRBD2 (6 bases). The length of the CDR3 is 14 residues. The germline CDR1 and CDR2 sequences are PRHDT and FYEKMQ (reference sequence). Trimming took off 0 bases at V and 6 bases at J, with 9 bases between the two ends. CDR3 protein: CASSLGVEGNIQYF. CDR3 in DNA: TGTGCCAGCAGCTTAGGGGTGGAGGGAAACATTCAGTACTTC.

The rearrangement joins TRBV6-5 to TRBJ1-2, with 8 bases that match TRBD1. Per germline, CDR1 MNHEY and CDR2 SVGAGI. Trimming took 6 bases from V and 0 from J; bases not matched to a gene: 3. This CDR3 has 14 residues. CDR3 DNA: TGTGCCAGCAGGGGACAGGACTCTAACTATGGCTACACCTTC. It specifies CASRGQDSNYGYTF.

For this clone: This same CDR3 is encoded by further DNA sequences in the sample. The chain couples TRBV9 to TRBJ1-4; 7 bases are a match to TRBD1. V shed 0 bases, J shed 7 bases, and the junction held 3 bases outside the gene matches. Germline V gives CDR1 SGDLS, CDR2 YYNGEE. The CDR3 loop spans 14 amino acids. CDR3 protein: CASSVGQGGEKLFF. CDR3 DNA sequence: TGTGCCAGCAGCGTAGGACAGGGAGGTGAAAAACTGTTTTTT.

The chain combines TRBV7-8 with TRBJ2-7, with 7 bases lining up with TRBD1. The germline V gene encodes CDR1 SGHVS and CDR2 FQNEAQ. With V trimmed by 6 bases and J by 1 base, 6 bases remained unmatched. This CDR3 has 14 residues. CDR3 residues: CASSRTGDSYEQYF. CDR3 in DNA: TGTGCCAGCAGTCGAACAGGGGATTCCTACGAGCAGTACTTC.

The chain has TRBV6-1 and TRBJ1-6; 10 bases match TRBD1. Looked up from germline, CDR1 is MNHNS and CDR2 is SASEGT. The junction had 18 bases not matched to a gene; V was cut back by 4 bases and J by 6 bases. This CDR3 spans 20 amino acids. The CDR3 coding sequence is TGTGCCAGCAGTGCCCTGGCCTATAGGACAGGGGGGTCTTCTAATTCACCCCTCCACTTT. It encodes CASSALAYRTGGSSNSPLHF.

The chain joins TRBV6-5 to TRBJ1-6; the match to TRBD1 covers 11 bases. This CDR3 has 13 residues. CDR1 and CDR2 (germline): MNHEY, SVGAGI. Germline trimming cut 8 bases from V and 8 bases from J; bases unmatched to any gene: 2. Here the CDR3 DNA reads TGTGCCAGCGGACAGGGGGCTGATTCACCCCTCCACTTT. Its protein is CASGQGADSPLHF.

The chain carries TRBV7-8 and TRBJ2-7; D may be TRBD2 (6 bases). Germline-derived CDR1 and CDR2 are SGHVS and FQNEAQ. Trimming took 2 bases from V and 0 from J, leaving 14 bases between them. CDR3 length: 16 residues. The CDR3 spells CASSLSITSLSYEQYF. The CDR3 DNA is TGTGCCAGCAGCTTATCTATCACTAGCCTCTCCTACGAGCAGTACTTC.

The chain carries TRBV19 and TRBJ2-1; TRBD1 aligns across 9 bases. The ends lost 3 bases at V and 9 bases at J; junction bases unmatched: 6. The CDR3 sequence is 14 residues long. Looked up from germline, CDR1 is LNHDA and CDR2 is SQIVND (reference sequence). CDR3 loop: CASSIGTGRCEQFF. CDR3 in DNA: TGTGCCAGTAGTATCGGGACAGGGCGATGTGAGCAGTTCTTC. The entire variable domain, with the rest obtained from reference TRBV19 and TRBJ2-1, is as follows: DGGITQSPKYLFRKEGQNVTLSCEQNLNHDAMYWYRQDPGQGLRLIYYSQIVNDFQKGDIAEGYSVSREKKESFPLTVTSAQKNPTAFYLCASSIGTGRCEQFFGPGTRLTVL.

V is TRBV6-1 and J is TRBJ1-1, with 7 bases identical to TRBD1. With V trimmed by 6 bases and J by 8 bases, 12 bases remained unmatched. CDR1 and CDR2 (germline): MNHNS, SASEGT. This CDR3 spans 14 amino acids. The CDR3 loop is CASSLGQDPPEAFF. Written as DNA, the CDR3 is TGTGCCAGCAGCTTAGGACAGGATCCCCCCGAAGCTTTCTTT.

The J gene is TRBJ2-2, the V gene TRBV6-6; possible D gene TRBD1, 6 bases. The CDR3 has 14 residues. Germline CDR1 reads MNHNY; CDR2 reads SVGAGI (reference sequence). V was cut by 6 bases and J by 1 base, with 9 bases left in between. The CDR3 nucleotides read TGTGCCAGCAGCCAGACAGGGAACACCGGGGAGCTGTTTTTT. Protein: CASSQTGNTGELFF.